The clone carrying this T cell receptor beta chain was observed a handful of times. Its antigen is undetermined. The sample originates from a study of response to subunit inactivated influenza vaccine. Germline loops: CDR1 SNHLY, CDR2 FYNNEI. Between the trimmed V and J ends, which lost 6 bases and 6 bases, there was a span of 8 bases. The CDR3 extends over 11 amino acids. Study observations and caveats: Authors suggested seasonal influenza vaccinations each recruit few new T cells.

MiXCR was run by TCRdb on the RT-PCR reads, yielding one entry per CDR3 protein. Of around 850,000 distinct CDR3 sequences in the sample, about 18% were seen once. This chain links TRBV2 with TRBJ2-5; no reliable D call. The sequence was obtained from a middle-aged man who received an inactivated influenza vaccine. The material was PBMCs from blood, obtained 5 to 6 days after vaccination. The CDR3 DNA reads as TGTGCCAGCAGGGCTTCACAGACCCAGTACTTC. It codes for CASRASQTQYF.